These 21 T cell receptor beta chains share one sample of origin, sequenced in a study of shared clonotypes between healthy human individuals. Sequencing was performed with immunoSEQ multiplex PCR; in TCRdb, only in-frame clones are kept and a portion is missing. This table holds fewer than 2.5 million clones, roughly 93% found once. The specimen was naive CD4+ T cells from PBMCs. Noted subset: CD45RA+ positively selected. These receptors were obtained from a man younger than 35 in good health. Some clones in this sample may be carry-over from other donors' samples.

V usage is TRBV28 and J usage is TRBJ2-2; D perhaps matches TRBD2 (6 bases). Trimming took 10 bases from V and 0 from J, leaving 12 bases between them. The CDR3 runs to 14 residues. Germline V lookup: CDR1 MDHEN, CDR2 SYDVKM. The CDR3 sequence: CAIGRLANTGELFF. CDR3 nucleotide sequence: TGTGCCATCGGGAGACTAGCGAACACCGGGGAGCTGTTTTTT.

The genes are TRBV28 and TRBJ2-4, with D possibly TRBD1 on 6 matching bases. Germline loops: CDR1 MDHEN, CDR2 SYDVKM. V was clipped by 4 bases and J by 4 bases, with 11 bases between them. CDR3 length equals 14 residues. The CDR3 DNA sequence: TGTGCCAGCAGTTCCGGGACAAAAAAAAACATTCAGTACTTC. Protein product: CASSSGTKKNIQYF.

As for this clone: The same CDR3 is also encoded by other DNA sequences in this sample. The chain uses TRBV6-4 and TRBJ1-2, with 8 bases aligning to TRBD1. V was clipped by 6 bases and J by 7 bases; unmatched bases: 7. CDR3 size: 13 residues. The germline V gene has CDR1 MRHNA and CDR2 SNTAGT. CDR3 amino acids: CASSPTGGPGYTF. The CDR3 DNA sequence: TGTGCCAGCAGCCCAACAGGGGGGCCTGGCTACACCTTC.

In DNA form, the CDR3 reads TGTGCCAGCAGTGCGGGACAGAAGAACACCGGGGAGCTGTTTTTT. This translates into CASSAGQKNTGELFF. This chain uses TRBV25-1 with TRBJ2-2; TRBD1 matches 7 bases. CDR1 and CDR2 (germline): MGHDK, SYGVNS. J was trimmed by 1 base and V by 4 bases; bases with no gene match: 3. The CDR3 length is 15 residues. Supplemented by reference TRBV25-1 and TRBJ2-2, the full variable domain reads EADIYQTPRYLVIGTGKKITLECSQTMGHDKMYWYQQDPGMELHLIHYSYGVNSTEKGDLSSESTVSRIRTEHFPLTLESARPSHTSQYLCASSAGQKNTGELFFGEGSRLTVL.

The chain's CDR3 is CASSPEAGWTYEQYF. The CDR3 bases are TGTGCCAGCTCCCCCGAGGCAGGGTGGACCTACGAGCAGTACTTC. The chain recombines TRBV18 with TRBJ2-7; D is possibly TRBD1 (5 bases). Germline-derived CDR1 and CDR2 are KGHSH and LQKENI. This CDR3 comprises 15 residues. The V and J ends lost 6 bases and 2 bases respectively, with 17 bases between them.

The rearrangement joins TRBV7-2 to TRBJ2-1; D gene ambiguous. V lost 1 base and J lost 0, with 10 bases in between. The CDR3 consists of 16 residues. The V gene's germline CDR1 is SGHTA and CDR2 FQGNSA. CDR3 residues: CASSLVGWTSYNEQFF. The CDR3 DNA reads TGTGCCAGCAGCTTAGTCGGGTGGACCTCCTACAATGAGCAGTTCTTC. The full variable domain, in which reference TRBV7-2 and TRBJ2-1 provide the parts outside the CDR3, is GAGVSQSPSNKVTEKGKDVELRCDPISGHTALYWYRQSLGQGLEFLIYFQGNSAPDKSGLPSDRFSAERTGGSVSTLTIQRTQQEDSAVYLCASSLVGWTSYNEQFFGPGTRLTVL.

This clone has just one count. The rearrangement uses TRBV5-1 and TRBJ1-2; unclear D gene. V lost 0 bases, J lost 8 bases, and 11 bases lay in between. CDR3 length equals 13 residues. CDR1 and CDR2 (germline): SGHRS, YFSETQ. The CDR3 DNA sequence: TGCGCCAGCAGCTTGGACGTAGTGGAGGGCTACACCTTC. Its protein is CASSLDVVEGYTF.

The table lists this clone with a few counts. The chain has TRBV4-1 and TRBJ2-5, with D unclear. The V end was cut by 1 base, the J end by 5 bases, with 11 bases between. Germline loops: CDR1 MGHRA, CDR2 YSYEKL. CDR3 length: 14 amino acids. CDR3 residues: CASSQVSGYETQYF. CDR3 bases: TGCGCCAGCAGCCAAGTCTCGGGCTACGAGACCCAGTACTTC.

V gene TRBV11-2 combines with J gene TRBJ2-1; 7 bases fit TRBD1. The V and J ends lost 3 bases and 9 bases, in that order; junction bases with no gene match: 8. The CDR3 runs 14 residues. Germline loops: CDR1 SGHAT, CDR2 FQNNGV. CDR3 sequence reads: CASSLGQPFAEQFF. CDR3 coding DNA: TGTGCCAGCAGCTTGGGACAGCCCTTTGCTGAGCAGTTCTTC.

The V call is TRBV7-3, the J call TRBJ2-3, with TRBD2 matching over 7 bases. Unmatched junction bases numbered 4, after V lost 4 bases and J lost 0 bases. Looked up from germline, CDR1 is SGHTA and CDR2 is FQGTGA. This CDR3 is built from 15 residues. CDR3 amino acids: CASSSQRGSTDTQYF. The CDR3 bases are TGTGCCAGCAGCTCGCAGCGGGGTAGCACAGATACGCAGTATTTT.

The rearrangement uses TRBV5-6 and TRBJ2-5, with D perhaps matching TRBD1 or TRBD2 (5 bases each). Germline lookup yields CDR1 SGHDT and CDR2 YYEEEE. This CDR3 region has 16 residues. V was pared by 4 bases and J by 1 base, with 17 bases between. CDR3 region: CASSLRDRPRQETQYF. The CDR3 DNA is TGTGCCAGCAGCCTCCGGGACCGACCACGCCAAGAGACCCAGTACTTC.

This rearrangement joins TRBV5-1 to TRBJ2-1; TRBD1 might be the D (6 bases). CDR3 size: 18 residues. The V gene lost 4 bases and the J gene lost 0 bases, with 20 bases spanning the gap. The germline gives CDR1 SGHRS, CDR2 YFSETQ. The CDR3 spells CASSQAPRGSSSYNEQFF. CDR3 DNA sequence: TGCGCCAGCAGCCAGGCCCCCAGGGGATCAAGCTCCTACAATGAGCAGTTCTTC.

The chain combines TRBV28 with TRBJ2-2; weak D call: TRBD1 (7 bases). The CDR3 runs 17 residues. Deletions cut 2 bases from V and 2 bases from J, with 15 bases between. Germline V CDR1 and CDR2: MDHEN, SYDVKM. CDR3 loop: CASSLQGGRGNTGELFF. The CDR3 bases are TGTGCCAGCAGTTTACAGGGGGGCCGGGGAAACACCGGGGAGCTGTTTTTT. Full variable domain (outside the CDR3, taken from reference TRBV28 and TRBJ2-2): DVKVTQSSRYLVKRTGEKVFLECVQDMDHENMFWYRQDPGLGLRLIYFSYDVKMKEKGDIPEGYSVSREKKERFSLILESASTNQTSMYLCASSLQGGRGNTGELFFGEGSRLTVL.

The CDR3 reads CATSQRSEQFF. CDR3 DNA sequence: TGTGCCACCAGCCAACGGAGTGAGCAGTTCTTC. V gene TRBV15 combines with J gene TRBJ2-1; D gene uncertain. The CDR3 covers 11 residues. V was trimmed by 5 bases and J by 9 bases, leaving 8 bases between them. Germline CDR1 is LNHNV and CDR2 is YYDKDF (reference sequence).

The chain uses TRBV4-1 and TRBJ1-5; 9 bases are a match to TRBD1. Germline trimming cut 1 base from V and 7 bases from J; bases unmatched to any gene: 8. This CDR3 region has 16 residues. The germline V gene encodes CDR1 MGHRA and CDR2 YSYEKL. CDR3 coding DNA: TGCGCCAGCAGCCAAGGCTGGACAGGGGATTCCCAGCCCCAGCATTTT. This gives the protein CASSQGWTGDSQPQHF.

The chain uses TRBV7-9 and TRBJ1-2; TRBD1 matches 8 bases. Germline V gives CDR1 SEHNR, CDR2 FQNEAQ (reference sequence). Trimming at V came to 4 bases and at J to 2 bases, leaving 9 bases not matched to a gene. The CDR3 covers 16 residues. The CDR3 reads CASSYRSGQDNYGYTF. As DNA, the CDR3 is TGTGCCAGCAGCTACAGATCGGGACAGGACAACTATGGCTACACCTTC.

The V and J genes are TRBV9 and TRBJ2-3; 8 bases align to TRBD2. The germline gives CDR1 SGDLS, CDR2 YYNGEE. CDR3 size: 15 residues. Trimming at V came to 4 bases and at J to 2 bases, leaving 6 bases not matched to a gene. For the CDR3, the DNA is TGTGCCAGCAGCCTAAGCGGGAGTCACACAGATACGCAGTATTTT. Translated: CASSLSGSHTDTQYF.

The CDR3 spells CASSLVAGYQPQHF. The CDR3 DNA reads TGTGCCAGCAGCTTAGTCGCAGGTTATCAGCCCCAGCATTTT. The chain carries TRBV7-2 and TRBJ1-5; D is undetermined. The germline gives CDR1 SGHTA, CDR2 FQGNSA. The CDR3 contains 14 residues. With 1 base removed from V and 5 bases from J, the gap between germline ends came to 9 bases.

The chain has TRBV5-5 and TRBJ2-3; maybe TRBD2 (6 bases). The CDR3 extends over 15 amino acids. Trimming shortened V by 4 bases and J by 4 bases, and 16 bases separated the two germline ends. Germline lookup yields CDR1 SGHKS and CDR2 YYEKEE (reference sequence). The DNA of the CDR3 is TGTGCCAGCAGCAGAGTGGGAGGAAGCGCAGATACGCAGTATTTT. Translated: CASSRVGGSADTQYF.

The rearrangement joins TRBV7-2 to TRBJ2-7; 10 positions agree with TRBD2. The CDR3 contains 15 residues. With 3 bases clipped from V and 7 bases from J, the junction kept 9 bases outside the gene matches. The germline V gene has CDR1 SGHTA and CDR2 FQGNSA. CDR3 residues: CASSFQAGGPDEQYF. In DNA form, the CDR3 reads TGTGCCAGCAGCTTCCAAGCGGGAGGGCCGGATGAGCAGTACTTC.

The chain is built from TRBV27 and TRBJ1-5; 7 bases are a match to TRBD1. The CDR3 consists of 13 residues. Germline-derived CDR1 and CDR2 are MNHEY and SMNVEV (reference sequence). The V gene end was trimmed by 7 bases and the J gene end by 2 bases; junction bases not matched to a gene: 2. This CDR3 is CASKGAGNQPQHF. In nucleotides, the CDR3 is TGTGCCAGCAAGGGGGCGGGCAATCAGCCCCAGCATTTT.